This is a list of T cell receptor beta chains from one sample in a study of T cell repertoires in cytomegalovirus infection. TCRdb re-analysed the reads in MiXCR, keeping a single row per CDR3 protein. The data contain around 260,000 distinct CDR3 sequences, approximately 9.2% of them seen just once; the ten biggest clones take up about 15%. Sequencing was carried out using PBMCs. These receptors originate from a human donor in good health (CMV status not recorded). Some clones in this sample may be carry-over from other donors' samples. CDR3s leave out the opening cysteine and the closing phenylalanine or tryptophan. The order of the fields is V gene, J gene, CDR3 protein.

>TRBV12-3/TRBV12-4|TRBJ2-4
ASSPFGVTAKNIQY
>TRBV20-1|TRBJ1-5
SAGGQGSQPQH
>TRBV12-5|TRBJ1-1
ASGRRKTGIGNTEAF
>TRBV6-2/TRBV6-3|TRBJ1-2
ASSPFTGALPEQGAYGYT
>TRBV7-2|TRBJ2-1
ASSLSGGAFNEQF
>TRBV7-2|TRBJ2-2
ASSSGLALGGELF
>TRBV20-1|TRBJ2-3
SARDWRGPTDTQY
>TRBV7-8|TRBJ2-7
ASSQTSGGTYEQY
>TRBV28|TRBJ2-6
ASRRQGGSGGANVLT
>TRBV7-2|TRBJ1-1
ASSPRKGWGTEAF
>TRBV30|TRBJ1-1
AWSSQGKNTEAF
>TRBV7-9|TRBJ1-1
ASSRVLSETGNTEAF
>TRBV27|TRBJ1-2
ASSSRWDRGTSGYT
>TRBV7-8|TRBJ1-5
ASSPVGVRRGSGNQPQH
>TRBV7-2|TRBJ1-1
ASSLVDNMNTEAF
>TRBV11-2|TRBJ1-5
ASSEGQGSQPQH
>TRBV7-9|TRBJ1-1
ASSLVQGTEAF
>TRBV7-2|TRBJ1-3
ASSVPGGNTIY
>TRBV9|TRBJ2-1
ASSVIQGARNEQF
>TRBV19|TRBJ1-6
ASSILANSPLH
>TRBV7-2|TRBJ2-1
ASSFRPPGLAGMSSYNEQF
>TRBV6-2/TRBV6-3|TRBJ2-6
ASTGTGQGANVLT
>TRBV7-2|TRBJ2-1
ASSRISGGQISSYNEQF
>TRBV7-8|TRBJ2-1
ASSLGRASREEQF
>TRBV7-2|TRBJ1-3
ASSSGPESGNTIY
>TRBV7-2|TRBJ2-1
ASSLGVSGPSSYNEQF
>TRBV2|TRBJ2-7
ASSEFGSGGEAYEQY
>TRBV7-2|TRBJ2-5
ASSPSHGTQY
>TRBV4-3|TRBJ2-5
ASSQETRAGGSGETQY
>TRBV7-2|TRBJ1-1
ASSLDQTTEAF
>TRBV7-2|TRBJ2-7
ASSSPRTSGARGQY
>TRBV7-2|TRBJ1-2
ASSLSTANYGYT
>TRBV7-2|TRBJ2-3
ASSLDSGTDTQY
>TRBV20-1|TRBJ2-7
SANGLAGGPRSYEQY
>TRBV28|TRBJ1-1
ASSLVSRGRRNTEAF
>TRBV29-1|TRBJ2-5
SVDRAQETQY
>TRBV5-1|TRBJ2-7
ASSLHGSSYEQY
>TRBV12-3/TRBV12-4|TRBJ2-7
ASTYGAGGLGAYEQY
>TRBV28|TRBJ2-7
ASSTGLGYEQY
>TRBV7-2|TRBJ2-1
ASSSPPGTVFYEQF
>TRBV6-5|TRBJ1-1
ASSYSVGVTEAF
>TRBV7-2|TRBJ1-4
ASSPGTGSEKLF
>TRBV20-1|TRBJ2-7
SAKIPASGYEQY
>TRBV11-2|TRBJ1-2
ASSLGGNSYGYT
>TRBV24-1|TRBJ1-5
ATSDPRGQGQPQH
>TRBV28|TRBJ2-5
ASSSIYRQETQY
>TRBV7-8|TRBJ1-6
ASSLLRVENSPLH
>TRBV7-6|TRBJ2-3
ASSKRGGEMADTQY
>TRBV7-2|TRBJ2-1
ASSFGTRGAYEQF
>TRBV7-8|TRBJ1-2
ASSLGGTESSYGYT
>TRBV10-3|TRBJ1-5
AISEGTGGLKPQH
>TRBV7-2|TRBJ1-2
ASSPDRNYGYT
>TRBV12-3/TRBV12-4|TRBJ1-6
ASRSGTVNSPLH
>TRBV7-2|TRBJ1-3
ASSQDSGNTIY
>TRBV29-1|TRBJ1-3
SVRGRARDGYSGNTIY
>TRBV7-2|TRBJ1-3
ASSTDSVSGNTIY